A selection of T cell receptor beta chains follows, all from one sample in a study of cytomegalovirus exposure and HLA in healthy donors. TCRdb's table, derived via immunoSEQ multiplex PCR, lists solely in-frame clones and lacks some. The top ten hold roughly 1.6% of the sample, which has 150,000 to 200,000 clones, around 75% seen once. The specimen was PBMCs. The receptors were gathered from a woman aged 45-60 years in good health and CMV-seronegative. Each CDR3 is given with its conserved first and last residue. Each record gives: CDR3 length, J gene, clone size, V gene, D gene, CDR3 protein, CDR3 DNA. D genes are given only for firm matches. Size is stated for part of the rows, as once, few or many counts, or as a class when the clone is expanded.

>12|TRBJ2-2|-|TRBV7-2|-
CASSLVTGELFF
TGTGCCAGCAGCTTAGTAACCGGGGAGCTGTTTTTT
>15|TRBJ1-2|-|TRBV7-9|-
CSSSLGTGIEYGYTF
TGTTCCAGCAGCTTAGGAACAGGGATTGAATATGGCTACACCTTC
>13|TRBJ1-1|-|TRBV7-9|-
CASSLVRTFEAFF
TGTGCCAGCAGCTTAGTAAGGACATTTGAAGCTTTCTTT
>13|TRBJ2-7|few|TRBV28|TRBD2
CASSSGRSGEQYF
TGTGCCAGCAGTTCCGGGAGGTCCGGCGAGCAGTACTTC
>13|TRBJ1-2|-|TRBV19|-
CASSRQGTYGYTF
TGTGCCAGTAGTCGGCAGGGGACATATGGCTACACCTTC
>16|TRBJ1-1|-|TRBV10-3|TRBD1
CAISFSGQGAITEAFF
TGTGCCATCAGTTTTTCGGGACAGGGGGCGATCACTGAAGCTTTCTTT
>13|TRBJ1-5|-|TRBV19|-
CASSIRANQPQHF
TGTGCCAGTAGTATACGCGCCAATCAGCCCCAGCATTTT
>15|TRBJ2-2|-|TRBV6-5|-
CASTTWRGRTGELFF
TGTGCCAGCACTACCTGGAGGGGGCGTACCGGGGAGCTGTTTTTT
>14|TRBJ2-3|-|TRBV7-8|TRBD2
CASTGREWVNTQYF
TGTGCCAGCACTGGGCGGGAGTGGGTGAATACGCAGTATTTT
>12|TRBJ2-1|-|TRBV29-1|TRBD1
CSAHRGPNEQFF
TGCAGCGCTCACAGGGGGCCCAATGAGCAGTTCTTC
>12|TRBJ2-5|-|TRBV2|TRBD1
CASSADRVEQYF
TGTGCCAGCAGCGCGGACAGGGTAGAGCAGTACTTC
>17|TRBJ2-7|-|TRBV5-6|-
CASSLAGGAGAPYEQYF
TGTGCCAGCAGCTTGGCTGGTGGGGCAGGGGCCCCCTACGAGCAGTACTTC
>13|TRBJ1-1|-|TRBV29-1|TRBD1
CSARDRLNTEAFF
TGCAGCGCCAGGGACAGGTTGAACACTGAAGCTTTCTTT
>13|TRBJ2-7|-|TRBV5-1|-
CASSLAGESEQYF
TGCGCCAGCAGCTTGGCGGGGGAATCCGAGCAGTACTTC
>13|TRBJ1-3|-|TRBV5-4|-
CASSFWEGNTIYF
TGTGCCAGCAGCTTTTGGGAGGGAAACACCATATATTTT
>15|TRBJ2-2|once|TRBV15|-
CATSRRTPTTGELFF
TGTGCCACCAGCAGACGGACTCCAACGACCGGGGAGCTGTTTTTT
>17|TRBJ2-3|-|TRBV11-1|-
CASSTPGDGKGTDTQYF
TGTGCCAGCAGCACCCCGGGAGATGGGAAGGGGACAGATACGCAGTATTTT
>14|TRBJ1-2|-|TRBV27|-
CASSLSGGGFSYTF
TGTGCCAGCAGTTTATCGGGCGGGGGGTTTAGCTACACCTTC
>15|TRBJ2-1|-|TRBV7-3|TRBD2
CASSPRLAAYNEQFF
TGTGCCAGCAGCCCCCGACTAGCGGCCTACAATGAGCAGTTCTTC
>16|TRBJ2-7|few|TRBV5-6|-
CASSLFRGAGSEEQYF
TGTGCCAGCAGCTTGTTTCGAGGGGCCGGGAGTGAAGAGCAGTACTTC
>16|TRBJ2-7|-|TRBV7-2|TRBD2
CASSRPPLAASYEQYF
TGTGCCAGCAGCCGCCCCCCGCTAGCGGCGAGCTACGAGCAGTACTTC
>15|TRBJ1-6|-|TRBV27|-
CASGFDRTGNSPLHF
TGTGCCAGCGGATTCGACAGGACTGGGAATTCACCCCTCCACTTT
>14|TRBJ2-1|few|TRBV9|TRBD1
CASGGDRDYNEQFF
TGTGCCAGCGGGGGAGACAGGGACTACAATGAGCAGTTCTTC
>15|TRBJ2-1|few|TRBV15|TRBD2
CATSRDLAGGGEQFF
TGTGCCACCAGCAGAGATCTAGCGGGAGGCGGTGAGCAGTTCTTC
>15|TRBJ1-5|-|TRBV19|-
CASSIPGLGNQPQHF
TGTGCCAGTAGTATCCCCGGACTCGGTAATCAGCCCCAGCATTTT
>15|TRBJ2-2|-|TRBV5-6|TRBD1
CASSRQGRRTGELFF
TGTGCCAGCAGTAGACAGGGAAGACGAACCGGGGAGCTGTTTTTT
>13|TRBJ2-7|-|TRBV14|-
CASSQQSFNEQYF
TGTGCCAGCAGCCAACAAAGCTTCAACGAGCAGTACTTC
>16|TRBJ1-1|-|TRBV5-1|-
CASSLNGGVMNTEAFF
TGCGCCAGCAGCTTGAATGGGGGCGTCATGAACACTGAAGCTTTCTTT
>16|TRBJ2-3|-|TRBV25-1|TRBD1
CASSAMGQGPTDTQYF
TGTGCCAGCAGTGCTATGGGACAGGGCCCCACAGATACGCAGTATTTT
>16|TRBJ2-1|few|TRBV11-2|TRBD2
CASSPGLAGEGYEQFF
TGTGCCAGCAGCCCCGGACTAGCGGGAGAAGGCTATGAGCAGTTCTTC
>14|TRBJ1-5|-|TRBV9|-
CAGNHRVSNQPQHF
TGTGCCGGAAACCACAGGGTTAGCAATCAGCCCCAGCATTTT
>15|TRBJ2-1|few|TRBV7-6|TRBD2
CASSPTIGLANEQFF
TGTGCCAGCAGCCCCACTATAGGACTAGCGAATGAGCAGTTCTTC
>14|TRBJ2-7|-|TRBV11-2|TRBD1
CASSSGTGGDEQYF
TGTGCCAGCAGCTCCGGGACAGGGGGCGACGAGCAGTACTTC
>8|TRBJ1-2|-|TRBV20-1|-
CSPDRKLF
TGCAGTCCCGACAGAAAGCTCTTC
>16|TRBJ2-3|-|TRBV11-1|TRBD2
CASSFRLAGRADTQYF
TGTGCCAGCAGCTTTAGACTAGCGGGAAGGGCAGATACGCAGTATTTT
>15|TRBJ1-6|-|TRBV7-2|TRBD1
CASSGHRGLDSPLHF
TGTGCCAGCAGCGGACACAGGGGGCTCGATTCACCCCTCCACTTT
>15|TRBJ1-1|few|TRBV6-5|-
CASSYSPRGGTSAFF
TGTGCCAGCAGTTACAGCCCCCGAGGAGGAACATCGGCTTTCTTT
>14|TRBJ1-1|-|TRBV11-2|-
CASSLGLGYTEAFF
TGTGCCAGCAGCCTGGGTCTGGGCTACACTGAAGCTTTCTTT
>18|TRBJ1-1|-|TRBV19|-
CASSRYSGSEVRSTEAFF
TGTGCCAGTAGCCGGTACTCGGGGTCGGAGGTCCGATCCACTGAAGCTTTCTTT
>15|TRBJ1-2|-|TRBV5-1|TRBD1
CASSLAGTGNYGYTF
TGCGCCAGCAGCTTGGCCGGGACAGGGAACTATGGCTACACCTTC
>14|TRBJ1-1|few|TRBV28|-
CASSIPRWNTEAFF
TGTGCCAGCAGTATCCCGAGGTGGAACACTGAAGCTTTCTTT
>14|TRBJ1-5|few|TRBV28|-
CASSTTGPRQPQHF
TGTGCCAGCAGCACAACAGGGCCTCGGCAGCCCCAGCATTTT
>17|TRBJ2-6|-|TRBV7-3|TRBD1
CASSPQGSLSGANVLTF
TGTGCCAGCAGCCCACAGGGGTCCCTCTCTGGGGCCAACGTCCTGACTTTC
>16|TRBJ1-3|-|TRBV9|-
CASSVYRGLSGNTIYF
TGTGCCAGCAGCGTATACCGGGGTCTTTCTGGAAACACCATATATTTT
>15|TRBJ2-2|-|TRBV5-1|-
CASGPQAKNTGELFF
TGCGCCAGCGGGCCGCAGGCTAAGAACACCGGGGAGCTGTTTTTT